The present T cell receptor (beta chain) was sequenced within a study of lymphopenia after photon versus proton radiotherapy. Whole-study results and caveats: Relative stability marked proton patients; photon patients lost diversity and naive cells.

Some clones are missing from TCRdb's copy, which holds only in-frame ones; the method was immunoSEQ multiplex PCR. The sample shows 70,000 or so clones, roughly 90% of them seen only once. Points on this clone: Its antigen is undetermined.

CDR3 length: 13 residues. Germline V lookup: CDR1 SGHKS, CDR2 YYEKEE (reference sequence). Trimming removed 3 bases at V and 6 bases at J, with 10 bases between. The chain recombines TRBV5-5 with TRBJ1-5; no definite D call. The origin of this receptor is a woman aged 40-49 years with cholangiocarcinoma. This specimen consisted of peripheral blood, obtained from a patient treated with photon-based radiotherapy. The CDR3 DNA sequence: TGTGCCAGCAGCTCCACGGGGATTCAGCCCCAGCATTTT. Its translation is CASSSTGIQPQHF. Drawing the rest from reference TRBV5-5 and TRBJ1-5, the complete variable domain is DAGVTQSPTHLIKTRGQQVTLRCSPISGHKSVSWYQQVLGQGPQFIFQYYEKEERGRGNFPDRFSARQFPNYSSELNVNALLLGDSALYLCASSSTGIQPQHFGDGTRLSIL.